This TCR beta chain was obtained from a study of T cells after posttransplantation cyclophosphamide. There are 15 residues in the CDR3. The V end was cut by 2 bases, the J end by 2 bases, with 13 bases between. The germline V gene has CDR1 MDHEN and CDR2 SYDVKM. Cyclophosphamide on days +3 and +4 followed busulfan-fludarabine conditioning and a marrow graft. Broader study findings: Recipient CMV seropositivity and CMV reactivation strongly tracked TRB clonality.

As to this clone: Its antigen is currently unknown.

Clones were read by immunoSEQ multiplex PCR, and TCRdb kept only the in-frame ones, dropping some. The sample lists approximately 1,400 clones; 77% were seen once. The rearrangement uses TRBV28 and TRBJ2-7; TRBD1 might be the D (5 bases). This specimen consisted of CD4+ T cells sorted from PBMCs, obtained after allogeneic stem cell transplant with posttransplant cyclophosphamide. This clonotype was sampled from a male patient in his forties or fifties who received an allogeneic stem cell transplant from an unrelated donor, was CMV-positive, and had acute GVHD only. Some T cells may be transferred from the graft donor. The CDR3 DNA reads TGTGCCAGCAGTTTAAGGCGACAGCAAACCTACGAGCAGTACTTC. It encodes CASSLRRQQTYEQYF.